The following is a T cell receptor beta chain sequence with its context. Its antigen is currently unknown. Germline CDR1 is SGDLS and CDR2 is YYNGEE. This CDR3 is 13 amino acids long. Deletions cut 1 base from V and 5 bases from J, with 8 bases between. The sample originates from a study of response to subunit inactivated influenza vaccine. Study results and limitations: Few new T cells, the authors suggested, are recruited by each seasonal influenza vaccination.

TCRdb fed the RT-PCR reads into MiXCR, producing one record per CDR3 protein. Among approximately 530,000 distinct CDR3 sequences, 10% to 15% were seen once, and the ten largest hold around 12%. The clonotype comes from a man aged 45-60 years who received an inactivated influenza vaccine. Sequenced here: PBMCs from blood, sampled about 40 days after vaccination. The V and J genes are TRBV9 and TRBJ2-3; D not certain. CDR3 protein: CASSVYGGDTQYF. CDR3 nucleotide sequence: TGTGCCAGCAGCGTATATGGCGGAGATACGCAGTATTTT.